This is a list of T cell receptor beta chains from one sample in a study of blood T cell repertoires in COVID-19. Sequenced by immunoSEQ multiplex PCR; TCRdb stores in-frame clones only, minus some. The data contain 150,000 to 170,000 clones, approximately 78% of them singletons. Sequenced material: peripheral blood. The origin of the receptors is a man older than 75 with acute or convalescent COVID-19. Both conserved end residues are part of each CDR3. The order of the fields is J gene, CDR3 length, clone size, V gene, D gene, CDR3 DNA, CDR3 protein. A D gene is named only where the DNA matches it firmly. Some rows mark clone size as missing; the rest say once, few, many or name a class of expanded clone.

>TRBJ1-2|12|NA|TRBV11-2|NA
TGTGCCAGCAGCTTCGCGGGGGATGGCTACACCTTC
CASSFAGDGYTF
>TRBJ2-2|17|NA|TRBV18|NA
TGTGCCAGCTCACCTTCAAGGGGGAACAGGGACACCGGGGAGCTGTTTTTT
CASSPSRGNRDTGELFF
>TRBJ2-4|17|NA|TRBV29-1|NA
TGCAGCGTTGTAGGAGGTGGAGGGCAGCTAGCCAAAAACATTCAGTACTTC
CSVVGGGGQLAKNIQYF
>TRBJ1-1|13|NA|TRBV7-2|NA
TGTGCCAGCAGCCAACTCCTGAACACTGAAGCTTTCTTT
CASSQLLNTEAFF
>TRBJ1-1|15|NA|TRBV27|NA
TGTGCCAGCAGTCCTGCAAATGCGGGGAACACTGAAGCTTTCTTT
CASSPANAGNTEAFF
>TRBJ1-3|18|many|TRBV21-1|NA
TGTGCCAGCAGCAAAGGTAGTAGGCAGGCTCTCTCTGGAAACACCATATATTTT
CASSKGSRQALSGNTIYF
>TRBJ1-2|16|NA|TRBV4-3|NA
TGCGCCAGCAGCCAAGATATAATTGGGGGCATGGATGGCTACACCTTC
CASSQDIIGGMDGYTF
>TRBJ1-2|15|NA|TRBV6-5|TRBD1
TGTGCCAGCAGTTACACAAATACAGGGGGCGGTGGCTACACCTTC
CASSYTNTGGGGYTF
>TRBJ1-1|15|NA|TRBV25-1|NA
TGTGCCAGCAGTGAATTCGGTCGCAGGGCCGGGGGAGCTTTCTTT
CASSEFGRRAGGAFF
>TRBJ1-2|17|NA|TRBV5-6|TRBD1
TGTGCCAGCAGCTGGACGAGGACAGGGAGAGCTAACTATGGCTACACCTTC
CASSWTRTGRANYGYTF
>TRBJ1-5|13|NA|TRBV7-2|NA
TGTGCCAGCAGCTTTGACTTGTATCAGCCCCAGCATTTT
CASSFDLYQPQHF
>TRBJ1-2|15|many|TRBV7-9|TRBD1
TGTGCCAGCAGCCTGGGGGGACAGGCCACCTATGGCTACACCTTC
CASSLGGQATYGYTF
>TRBJ1-4|15|NA|TRBV10-1|TRBD1
TGCGCCAGCAGTGAAGGACAGGCGGGAAATGAAAAACTGTTTTTT
CASSEGQAGNEKLFF
>TRBJ1-2|15|once|TRBV14|TRBD1
TGTGCCAGCAGCTTCCGGACAGGGGGCCGAGTTGGCTACACCTTC
CASSFRTGGRVGYTF
>TRBJ2-7|15|NA|TRBV11-3|NA
TGTGCCAGCAGCCGATATAGCGGAACCTCCTACGAGCAGTACTTC
CASSRYSGTSYEQYF
>TRBJ2-2|15|NA|TRBV11-3|TRBD1
TGTGCCAGCAGCGCTGGGACAGGGGGTACCGGGGAGCTGTTTTTT
CASSAGTGGTGELFF
>TRBJ2-3|22|few|TRBV1|NA
TGCACCAGCAGCCAAGGGGGCCCGGGACTAGCGGGGGGGCCATCTAAGACAGATACGCAGTATTTT
CTSSQGGPGLAGGPSKTDTQYF
>TRBJ1-1|13|NA|TRBV6-5|TRBD1
TGTGCCAGCACCAAGACAGGGCGCACTGAAGCTTTCTTT
CASTKTGRTEAFF
>TRBJ1-5|15|once|TRBV4-2|NA
TGTGCCAGCAGCCAAGACGGATCGGGGGATCAGCCCCAGCATTTT
CASSQDGSGDQPQHF
>TRBJ2-1|17|NA|TRBV7-6|NA
TGTGCCAGCAGCAACCCCACACCAGGGCAAGTCTACAATGAGCAGTTCTTC
CASSNPTPGQVYNEQFF
>TRBJ1-6|15|once|TRBV5-1|NA
TGCGCCAGCAGCTCGGGGGTGGCGGGTAATTCACCCCTCCACTTT
CASSSGVAGNSPLHF
>TRBJ1-1|13|NA|TRBV9|TRBD1
TGTGCCAGCAGCGTCCTGGGACAGGGTGAAGCTTTCTTT
CASSVLGQGEAFF
>TRBJ1-1|13|once|TRBV7-2|NA
TGTGCCAGCAGCTTAGGTGAGGCCACTGAAGCTTTCTTT
CASSLGEATEAFF
>TRBJ1-1|18|NA|TRBV19|NA
TGTGCCAGTAGTATAGGGGTCGGTGGAGGGGATTTGAACACTGAAGCTTTCTTT
CASSIGVGGGDLNTEAFF
>TRBJ2-7|14|NA|TRBV13|NA
TGTGCCAGCCAATCAGCGGCCAATTCCTACGAGCAGTACTTC
CASQSAANSYEQYF
>TRBJ2-7|16|medium-sized|TRBV10-3|NA
TGTGCCATCAGTGATGCCGACAGGCTAAACTCCTACGAGCAGTACTTC
CAISDADRLNSYEQYF
>TRBJ1-1|14|NA|TRBV12-5|NA
TGTGCTAGTGGTCCGGCAGGGGATCTTGCGGAAGCTTTCTTT
CASGPAGDLAEAFF
>TRBJ2-2|15|NA|TRBV2|NA
TGTGCCAGCAGTGAATTCGGGAAGAACACCGGGGAGCTGTTTTTT
CASSEFGKNTGELFF
>TRBJ1-2|14|NA|TRBV30|TRBD1
TGTGCCTGGAGGGGACAGGGGCTTAGTCGTGGCTACACCTTC
CAWRGQGLSRGYTF
>TRBJ2-1|11|NA|TRBV6-5|TRBD1
TGTGCCAGCAGTTACATGGGACAGGGGTTCTTC
CASSYMGQGFF
>TRBJ2-5|16|NA|TRBV5-1|NA
TGCGCCAGCAGCTTGGATCTGGCAGGGGATGCGGAGACCCAGTACTTC
CASSLDLAGDAETQYF
>TRBJ1-6|16|NA|TRBV6-6|NA
TGTGCCAGCAGTCCCGGTCAGGGGCTTTATAATTCACCCCTCCACTTT
CASSPGQGLYNSPLHF